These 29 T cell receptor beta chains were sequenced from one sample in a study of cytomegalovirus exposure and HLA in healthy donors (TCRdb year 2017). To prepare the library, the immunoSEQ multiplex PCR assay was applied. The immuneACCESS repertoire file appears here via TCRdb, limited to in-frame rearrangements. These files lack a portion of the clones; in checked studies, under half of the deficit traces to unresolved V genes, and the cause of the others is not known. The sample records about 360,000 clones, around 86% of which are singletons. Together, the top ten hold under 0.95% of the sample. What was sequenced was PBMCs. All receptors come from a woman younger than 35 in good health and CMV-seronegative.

CDR3 DNA: TGCGCCAGCAGCTTATCCCGACAGGGGACCTATGGCTACACCTTC. Translated: CASSLSRQGTYGYTF. V is TRBV5-1 and J is TRBJ1-2, with TRBD1 matching over 8 bases. The junction had 7 bases not matched to a gene; V was cut back by 2 bases and J by 4 bases. CDR3 length equals 15 residues. In germline, CDR1 is SGHRS, CDR2 YFSETQ.

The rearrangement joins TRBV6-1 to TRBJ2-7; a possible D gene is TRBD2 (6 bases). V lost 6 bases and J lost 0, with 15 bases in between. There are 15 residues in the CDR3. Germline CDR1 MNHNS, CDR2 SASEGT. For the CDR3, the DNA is TGTGCCAGCAGGTCACCGGGACTCCCCTCCTACGAGCAGTACTTC. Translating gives CASRSPGLPSYEQYF.

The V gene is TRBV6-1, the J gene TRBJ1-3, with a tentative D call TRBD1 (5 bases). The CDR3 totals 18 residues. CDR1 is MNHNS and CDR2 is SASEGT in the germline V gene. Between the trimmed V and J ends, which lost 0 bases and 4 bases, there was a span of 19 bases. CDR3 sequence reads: CASSEALGTAGGGNTIYF. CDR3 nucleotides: TGTGCCAGCAGTGAAGCGCTAGGGACTGCTGGGGGGGGAAACACCATATATTTT.

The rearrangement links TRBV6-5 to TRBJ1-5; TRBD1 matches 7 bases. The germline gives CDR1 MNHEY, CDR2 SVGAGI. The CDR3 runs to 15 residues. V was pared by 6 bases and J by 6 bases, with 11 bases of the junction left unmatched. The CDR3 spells CASRPEHRGSQPQHF. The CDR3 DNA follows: TGTGCCAGCAGACCGGAACACAGGGGCTCTCAGCCCCAGCATTTT.

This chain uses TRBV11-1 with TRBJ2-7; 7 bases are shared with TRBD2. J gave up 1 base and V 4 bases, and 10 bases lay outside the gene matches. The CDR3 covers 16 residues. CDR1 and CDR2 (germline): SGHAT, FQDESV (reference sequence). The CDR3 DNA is TGTGCCAGCAGCTCCCATAAAGCGGGGTTTTCCTACGAGCAGTACTTC. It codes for CASSSHKAGFSYEQYF.

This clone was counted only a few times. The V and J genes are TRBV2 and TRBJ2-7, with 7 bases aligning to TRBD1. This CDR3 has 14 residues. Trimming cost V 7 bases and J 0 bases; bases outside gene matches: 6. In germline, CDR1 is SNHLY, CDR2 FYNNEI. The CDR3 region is CASKGASSSYEQYF. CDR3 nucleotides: TGTGCCAGCAAGGGGGCCAGCTCCTCCTACGAGCAGTACTTC.

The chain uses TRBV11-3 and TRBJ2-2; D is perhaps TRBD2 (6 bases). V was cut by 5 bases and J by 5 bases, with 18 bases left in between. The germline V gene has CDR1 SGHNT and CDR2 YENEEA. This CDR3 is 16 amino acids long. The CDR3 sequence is CASSPGGAGFTGELFF. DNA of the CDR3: TGTGCCAGCAGCCCCGGCGGGGCGGGGTTTACCGGGGAGCTGTTTTTT. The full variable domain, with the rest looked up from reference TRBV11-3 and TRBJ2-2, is EAGVVQSPRYKIIEKKQPVAFWCNPISGHNTLYWYLQNLGQGPELLIRYENEEAVDDSQLPKDRFSAERLKGVDSTLKIQPAELGDSAVYLCASSPGGAGFTGELFFGEGSRLTVL.

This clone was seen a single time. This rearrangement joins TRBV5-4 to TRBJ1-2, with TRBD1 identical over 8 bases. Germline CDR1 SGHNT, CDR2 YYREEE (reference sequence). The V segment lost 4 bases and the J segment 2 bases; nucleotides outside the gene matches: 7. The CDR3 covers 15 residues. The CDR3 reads CASSPDRVKNYGYTF. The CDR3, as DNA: TGTGCCAGCAGCCCGGACAGGGTAAAAAACTATGGCTACACCTTC. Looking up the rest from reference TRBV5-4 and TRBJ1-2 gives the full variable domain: ETGVTQSPTHLIKTRGQQVTLRCSSQSGHNTVSWYQQALGQGPQFIFQYYREEENGRGNFPPRFSGLQFPNYSSELNVNALELDDSALYLCASSPDRVKNYGYTFGSGTRLTVV.

DNA for the CDR3: TGTGCCAGCAGCACTAGCGGGAGGGCCCCCTACGAGCAGTACTTC. Translated, it gives CASSTSGRAPYEQYF. The chain carries TRBV9 and TRBJ2-7; 13 bases line up with TRBD2. J gave up 2 bases and V 4 bases, and 3 bases lay outside the gene matches. This CDR3 region has 15 residues. The germline V gene encodes CDR1 SGDLS and CDR2 YYNGEE. The full variable domain, in which reference TRBV9 and TRBJ2-7 provide the parts outside the CDR3, is DSGVTQTPKHLITATGQRVTLRCSPRSGDLSVYWYQQSLDQGLQFLIQYYNGEERAKGNILERFSAQQFPDLHSELNLSSLELGDSALYFCASSTSGRAPYEQYFGPGTRLTVT.

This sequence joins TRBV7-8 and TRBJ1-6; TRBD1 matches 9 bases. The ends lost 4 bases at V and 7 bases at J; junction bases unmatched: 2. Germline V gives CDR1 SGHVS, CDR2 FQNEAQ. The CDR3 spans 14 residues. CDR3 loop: CASSSDRGNSPLHF. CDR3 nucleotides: TGTGCCAGCAGCTCAGACAGGGGGAATTCACCCCTCCACTTT.

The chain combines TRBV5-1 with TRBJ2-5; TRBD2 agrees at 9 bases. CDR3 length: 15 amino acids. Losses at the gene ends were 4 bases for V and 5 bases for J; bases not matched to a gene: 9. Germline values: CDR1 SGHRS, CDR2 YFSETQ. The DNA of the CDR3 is TGCGCCAGCAGCGCAAAACTAGCGGGCATTGAGACCCAGTACTTC. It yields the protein CASSAKLAGIETQYF.

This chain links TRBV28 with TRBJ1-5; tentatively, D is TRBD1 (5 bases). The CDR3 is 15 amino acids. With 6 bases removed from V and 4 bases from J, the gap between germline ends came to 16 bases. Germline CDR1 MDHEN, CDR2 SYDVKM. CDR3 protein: CASSASGTVNQPQHF. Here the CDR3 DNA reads TGTGCCAGCAGCGCCTCCGGGACTGTAAATCAGCCCCAGCATTTT.

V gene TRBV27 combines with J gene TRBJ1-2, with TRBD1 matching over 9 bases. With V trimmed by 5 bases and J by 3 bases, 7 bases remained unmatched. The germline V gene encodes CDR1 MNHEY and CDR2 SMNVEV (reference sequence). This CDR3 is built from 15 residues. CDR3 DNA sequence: TGTGCCAGCAGTCCCCCGGGACAGGGCTACTATGGCTACACCTTC. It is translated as CASSPPGQGYYGYTF.

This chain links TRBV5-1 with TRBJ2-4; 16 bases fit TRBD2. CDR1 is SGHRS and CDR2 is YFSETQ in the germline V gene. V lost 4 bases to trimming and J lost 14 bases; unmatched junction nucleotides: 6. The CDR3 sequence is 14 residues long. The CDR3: CASSDPGTSGREYF. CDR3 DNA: TGCGCCAGCAGCGACCCCGGGACTAGCGGGAGGGAGTACTTC.

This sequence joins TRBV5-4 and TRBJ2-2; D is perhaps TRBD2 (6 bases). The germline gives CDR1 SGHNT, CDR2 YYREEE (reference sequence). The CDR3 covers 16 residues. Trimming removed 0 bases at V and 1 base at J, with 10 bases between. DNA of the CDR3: TGTGCCAGCAGCTTGGTCGGGGGTATGAACACCGGGGAGCTGTTTTTT. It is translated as CASSLVGGMNTGELFF. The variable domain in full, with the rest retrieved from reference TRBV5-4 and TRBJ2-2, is ETGVTQSPTHLIKTRGQQVTLRCSSQSGHNTVSWYQQALGQGPQFIFQYYREEENGRGNFPPRFSGLQFPNYSSELNVNALELDDSALYLCASSLVGGMNTGELFFGEGSRLTVL.

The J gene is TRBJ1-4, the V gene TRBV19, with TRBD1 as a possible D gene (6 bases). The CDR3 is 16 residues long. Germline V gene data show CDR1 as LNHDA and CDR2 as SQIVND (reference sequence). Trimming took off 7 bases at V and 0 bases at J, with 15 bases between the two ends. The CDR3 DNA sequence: TGTGCCAGTAAGCCAGGGGCCCTTCCAACTAATGAAAAACTGTTTTTT. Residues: CASKPGALPTNEKLFF. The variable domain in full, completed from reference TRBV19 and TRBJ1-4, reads DGGITQSPKYLFRKEGQNVTLSCEQNLNHDAMYWYRQDPGQGLRLIYYSQIVNDFQKGDIAEGYSVSREKKESFPLTVTSAQKNPTAFYLCASKPGALPTNEKLFFGSGTQLSVL.

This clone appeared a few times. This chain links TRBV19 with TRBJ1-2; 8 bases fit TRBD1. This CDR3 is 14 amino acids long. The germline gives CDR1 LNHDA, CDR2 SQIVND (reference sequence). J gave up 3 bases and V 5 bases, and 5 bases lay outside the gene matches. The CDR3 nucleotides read TGTGCCAGTAGTCCAGGGGGCGCGGACTATGGCTACACCTTC. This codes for CASSPGGADYGYTF.

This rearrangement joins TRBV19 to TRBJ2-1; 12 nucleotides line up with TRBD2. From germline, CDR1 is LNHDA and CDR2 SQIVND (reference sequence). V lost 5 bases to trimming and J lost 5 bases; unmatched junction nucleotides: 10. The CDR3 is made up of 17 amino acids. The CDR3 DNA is TGTGCCAGTAGTCCTCCCTGGACTAGCGGGGATAACAATGAGCAGTTCTTC. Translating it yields CASSPPWTSGDNNEQFF.

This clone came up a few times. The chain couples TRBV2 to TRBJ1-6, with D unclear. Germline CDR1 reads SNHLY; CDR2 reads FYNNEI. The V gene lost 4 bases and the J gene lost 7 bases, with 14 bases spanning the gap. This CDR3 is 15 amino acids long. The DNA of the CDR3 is TGTGCCAGCAGTGTGGGGTCGGGGTACAATTCACCCCTCCACTTT. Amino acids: CASSVGSGYNSPLHF.

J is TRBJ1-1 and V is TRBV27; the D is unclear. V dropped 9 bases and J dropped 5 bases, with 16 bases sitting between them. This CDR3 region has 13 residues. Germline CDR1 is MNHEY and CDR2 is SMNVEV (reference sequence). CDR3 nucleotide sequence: TGTGCCAGTCGGTACGGGGAGAGAACTGAAGCTTTCTTT. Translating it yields CASRYGERTEAFF.

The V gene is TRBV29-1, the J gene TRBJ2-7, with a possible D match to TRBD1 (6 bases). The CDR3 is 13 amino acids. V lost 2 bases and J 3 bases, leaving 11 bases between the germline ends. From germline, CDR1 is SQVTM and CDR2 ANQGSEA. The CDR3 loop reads CSVEFSGHYEQYF. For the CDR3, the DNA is TGCAGCGTTGAATTTTCGGGACACTACGAGCAGTACTTC.

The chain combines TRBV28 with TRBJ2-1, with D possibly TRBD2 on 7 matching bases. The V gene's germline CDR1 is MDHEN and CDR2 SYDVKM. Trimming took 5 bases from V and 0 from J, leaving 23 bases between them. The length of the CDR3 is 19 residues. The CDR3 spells CASSLPGAGEKSSYNEQFF. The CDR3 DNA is TGTGCCAGCAGTCTTCCAGGGGCGGGGGAAAAGAGCTCCTACAATGAGCAGTTCTTC.

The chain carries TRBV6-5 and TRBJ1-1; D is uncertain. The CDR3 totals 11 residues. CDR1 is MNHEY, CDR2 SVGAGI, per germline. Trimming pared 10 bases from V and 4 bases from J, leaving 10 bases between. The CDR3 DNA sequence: TGTGCCACCCTGCCAGGCACTGAAGCTTTCTTT. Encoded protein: CATLPGTEAFF.

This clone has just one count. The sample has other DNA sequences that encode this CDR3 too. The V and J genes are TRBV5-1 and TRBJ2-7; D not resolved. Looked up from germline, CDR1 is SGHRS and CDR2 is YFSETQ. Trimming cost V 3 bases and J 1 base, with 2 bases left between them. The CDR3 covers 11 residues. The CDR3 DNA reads TGCGCCAGCAGCTCTTCCTACGAGCAGTACTTC. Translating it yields CASSSSYEQYF.

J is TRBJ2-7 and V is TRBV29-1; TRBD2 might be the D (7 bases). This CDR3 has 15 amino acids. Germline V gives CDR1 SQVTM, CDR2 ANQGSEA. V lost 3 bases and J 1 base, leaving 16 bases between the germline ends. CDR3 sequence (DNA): TGCAGCGTTGAGTGGCGGGGGCAGGAGTCCTACGAGCAGTACTTC. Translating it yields CSVEWRGQESYEQYF.

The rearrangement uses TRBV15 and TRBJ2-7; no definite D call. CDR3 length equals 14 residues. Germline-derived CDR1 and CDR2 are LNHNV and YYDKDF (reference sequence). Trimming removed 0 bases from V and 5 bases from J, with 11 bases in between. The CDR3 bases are TGTGCCACCAGCAGAGATGCGAAGACTCACGAGCAGTACTTC. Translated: CATSRDAKTHEQYF.

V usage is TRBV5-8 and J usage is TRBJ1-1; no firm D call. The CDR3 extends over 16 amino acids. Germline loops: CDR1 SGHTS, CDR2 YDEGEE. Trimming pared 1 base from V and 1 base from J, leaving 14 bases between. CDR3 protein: CASSLRLMNRNTEAFF. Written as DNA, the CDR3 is TGTGCCAGCAGCTTGCGTCTGATGAACAGGAACACTGAAGCTTTCTTT.

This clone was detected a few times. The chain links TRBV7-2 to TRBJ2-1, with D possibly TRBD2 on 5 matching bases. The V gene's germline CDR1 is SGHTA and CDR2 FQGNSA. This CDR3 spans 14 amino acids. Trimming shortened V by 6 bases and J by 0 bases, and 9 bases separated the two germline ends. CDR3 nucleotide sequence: TGTGCCAGCAGGAGCGGTTACTCCTACAATGAGCAGTTCTTC. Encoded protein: CASRSGYSYNEQFF.

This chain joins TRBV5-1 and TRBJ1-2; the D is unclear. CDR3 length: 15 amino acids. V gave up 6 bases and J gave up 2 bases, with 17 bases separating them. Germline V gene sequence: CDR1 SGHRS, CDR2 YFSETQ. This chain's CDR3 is CASTNAAGSNYGYTF. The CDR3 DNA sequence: TGCGCCAGCACTAACGCGGCTGGGAGCAACTATGGCTACACCTTC. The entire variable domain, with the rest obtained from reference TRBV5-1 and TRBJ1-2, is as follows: KAGVTQTPRYLIKTRGQQVTLSCSPISGHRSVSWYQQTPGQGLQFLFEYFSETQRNKGNFPGRFSGRQFSNSRSEMNVSTLELGDSALYLCASTNAAGSNYGYTFGSGTRLTVV.